This T cell receptor (beta chain) came from a study of T cells in Graves' hyperthyroidism and ophthalmopathy. The wider study: Staff took peripheral blood when the initial diagnosis was made, before any treatment began.

There are a few counts of this clonotype. In making diagnoses, clinical symptoms, serum thyroxine and TRAb, thyroid ultrasound and orbital computed tomography were all used. The PBMCs had their origin in 7.5 to 10 ml of fresh peripheral blood. CDR3 size: 15 residues. Trimming cost V 1 base and J 3 bases, with 9 bases left between them. Looked up from germline, CDR1 is MGHRA and CDR2 is YSYEKL. From RNA transcripts, TCR beta CDR3 regions were amplified. Using the HTBI primer set, a first-round RT-PCR was run on the TCR CDR3. One entry per CDR3 protein results from TCRdb running MiXCR on the multiplex PCR reads. The sample comprises about 620,000 distinct CDR3 sequences, around 15% of which are singletons, and less than 4.5% rests with the top ten.

The chain joins TRBV4-1 to TRBJ2-2; tentatively, D is TRBD1 (5 bases). The sequence derives from a woman aged 25 to 39 with Graves' hyperthyroidism. Sequenced material: blood. The CDR3 sequence is CASSQVSRDTGELFF. CDR3 bases: TGCGCCAGCAGCCAAGTCTCCAGGGACACCGGGGAGCTGTTTTTT.